This TCR beta chain was found in a study of blood T cell repertoires in COVID-19. Study summary: T cells, B-cell-depleted T cells, or PBMCs supplied cDNA or gDNA.

Germline CDR1 reads SNHLY; CDR2 reads FYNNEI. The CDR3 loop spans 15 amino acids. The V end lost 6 bases, the J end lost 3 bases, and 14 bases lay between the germline ends. In the study's own analysis: Reference gene primer amplification gave estimated nucleated cell counts. Assay used: immunoSEQ multiplex PCR; TCRdb lists only in-frame clones, some missing. That table is the source of V, J and clone size, and D and trimming were worked out from the DNA. The data show under 200,000 clones, 88% seen once. The sequenced material came from peripheral blood. The rearrangement joins TRBV2 to TRBJ2-2, with D possibly TRBD1 on 6 matching bases. This TCR was recovered from a man in his forties with active or convalescent COVID-19. The CDR3 sequence: CASSAANRDTGELFF. CDR3 DNA sequence: TGTGCCAGCAGCGCCGCTAACAGGGACACCGGGGAGCTGTTTTTT.